Shown below are 6 T cell receptor beta chains from a single sample sequenced in a study of T cells after yellow fever vaccination. TCRdb ran MiXCR on the 5' RACE reads and lists one entry per CDR3 protein. The sample has under 550,000 distinct CDR3 sequences; about a fifth are singletons. The sequencing here drew on PBMCs, taken about 21 days after the first yellow fever vaccination. The receptor source for this set is a man in his late teens or twenties who received the YFV17D yellow fever vaccine.

DNA of the CDR3: TGTGCCAGCAGTGAAACGGAGACCCAGTACTTC. Amino acid sequence: CASSETETQYF. This rearrangement joins TRBV2 to TRBJ2-5; unclear D gene. The CDR3 spans 11 residues. In germline, CDR1 is SNHLY, CDR2 FYNNEI. The ends were cut back, 2 bases at V and 5 bases at J, with 3 bases in the middle.

This clonotype was found many times. The V and J genes are TRBV14 and TRBJ2-4; 7 bases map to TRBD1. Germline trimming cut 1 base from V and 16 bases from J; bases unmatched to any gene: 10. This CDR3 is built from 13 residues. CDR1 SGHDN and CDR2 FVKESK come from the germline V gene. The CDR3 DNA sequence: TGTGCCAGCAGCCAAGGACAGGGCACCCTCGGATACTTC. Amino acid sequence: CASSQGQGTLGYF.

V usage is TRBV28 and J usage is TRBJ1-6, with no clear D. The ends were cut back, 6 bases at V and 5 bases at J, with 14 bases in the middle. This CDR3 comprises 15 residues. Germline loops: CDR1 MDHEN, CDR2 SYDVKM. Here the CDR3 reads CASSPPRAHNSPLHF. In DNA form, the CDR3 reads TGTGCCAGCAGCCCTCCGCGGGCGCATAATTCACCCCTCCACTTT. The complete variable domain, with remaining parts taken from reference TRBV28 and TRBJ1-6, reads DVKVTQSSRYLVKRTGEKVFLECVQDMDHENMFWYRQDPGLGLRLIYFSYDVKMKEKGDIPEGYSVSREKKERFSLILESASTNQTSMYLCASSPPRAHNSPLHFGNGTRLTVT.

A single count supports this clonotype. V and J are TRBV20-1 and TRBJ2-5; possible D gene TRBD2, 5 bases. This CDR3 region has 13 residues. V gave up 1 base and J gave up 2 bases, with 8 bases separating them. The germline CDR1 and CDR2 sequences are DFQATT and SNEGSKA (reference sequence). CDR3 loop: CSARGWEQETQYF. The CDR3 DNA reads as TGCAGTGCTAGAGGTTGGGAGCAAGAGACCCAGTACTTC.

The chain uses TRBV2 and TRBJ1-1; 9 bases match TRBD1. Germline lookup yields CDR1 SNHLY and CDR2 FYNNEI. Losses at the gene ends were 10 bases for V and 4 bases for J; bases not matched to a gene: 7. CDR3 size: 13 residues. CDR3 sequence (DNA): TGTGCCAACCAAGGACAGGGGACCACTGAAGCTTTCTTT. Translating it yields CANQGQGTTEAFF.

There are a few counts of this clonotype. The rearrangement joins TRBV5-1 to TRBJ2-5; 7 bases agree with TRBD2. Losses at the gene ends were 3 bases for V and 2 bases for J; bases not matched to a gene: 1. Germline V gene lookup returns CDR1 SGHRS and CDR2 YFSETQ. The CDR3 totals 13 residues. As DNA, the CDR3 is TGCGCCAGCAGCTCAGCGGGGCAAGAGACCCAGTACTTC. Protein: CASSSAGQETQYF.